This T cell receptor (beta chain) was retrieved from a study of cytomegalovirus exposure and HLA in healthy donors (dated by TCRdb to about 2017). Concerning the study at large: According to a later analysis, the approximately 130 validation repertoires were produced on the same platform as the 600 to 850 repertoires of the first cohort. To predict cytomegalovirus infection status, the study brought together high-throughput TCR immunosequencing, statistical association of individual TCRs with disease status, and machine learning. Besides the first cohort of roughly 700 subjects, a separate validation cohort made up of about 120 different subjects was used. The study aimed to test whether signatures of past pathogen exposure could be identified by cataloging public T cell receptors. The full study reports these points: Of the cluster scores, around 95% were above 0 in a later analysis, which found that TCRs clustered in the first cohort also tended to co-occur in the 120 validation repertoires. In the study, 150 to 200 TCR beta chains were listed as associated with cytomegalovirus. The classifier was reported to diagnose cytomegalovirus status with high specificity and sensitivity in both the original and validation cohorts. Most TCR sequences were observed very rarely across donors, whereas some public TCRs were present in many individuals. All 120 or so repertoires were used to score co-occurrence in the validation cohort in a later analysis, because that analysis had no HLA typing for the cohort. The authors suggested that the approach could potentially be generalized to other disease states and immunological phenotypes. A few of the identified cytomegalovirus-associated TCR beta chains were confirmed in vitro to be specific for cytomegalovirus antigens.

Worth noting for this clone: What antigen it recognizes has not been identified. No quality values exist for individual bases; no much larger clone is one base distant.

The donors were included in the validation cohort of over a hundred subjects, a group kept apart from the roughly 730-subject first cohort. The CDR3, from cysteine to phenylalanine, totals 13 residues. Of all the DNA, just the CDR3 is kept, 39 bases in frame from base 1. Per the germline V gene (reference sequence), MNHEY is the CDR1 and SMNVEV is the CDR2. V is reduced by 5 bases and J by 5 bases, leaving a spacing of 10 bases between them. Library creation used the immunoSEQ multiplex PCR assay. The original methods were these. A statistical classification framework was built for diagnosing cytomegalovirus status from the catalog of TCR beta chain sequences. Held by TCRdb, this immuneACCESS table contains in-frame sequences only and omits some clones. Under half of the omission traces to an unresolved V gene where checked; the cause of the rest is unknown. V, J and clone size are taken as reported in that table, and D and trimming were inferred from the DNA itself. The sample table shows about 120,000 clones, and 88% are seen once. Around 2% of the sample is in the top ten clones.

The receptor's source is a man between 18 and 35 years old in good health and CMV-seronegative. Sequenced material: PBMCs. This receptor chain uses TRBV27 and TRBJ1-5; tentative D gene TRBD1, with 5 bases matching. The CDR3 loop reads CASSRGGDQPQHF. The base sequence is TGTGCCAGCAGTCGGGGGGGAGATCAGCCCCAGCATTTT.